Below, 5 T cell receptor beta chains from the same sample are listed, as sequenced in a study of T cells after yellow fever vaccination. In TCRdb, the 5' RACE reads were re-called with MiXCR into one record per CDR3 protein. The table has about 140,000 distinct CDR3 sequences, around 7.7% seen once. The input for sequencing was CD4+ T cells sorted from PBMCs, taken 5 days after the yellow fever booster vaccination. All receptors derive from a man aged 25 to 40 who received the YFV17D yellow fever vaccine.

This clonotype appeared many times. The genes are TRBV4-1 and TRBJ2-1, with 8 bases lining up with TRBD2. Unmatched junction bases numbered 9, after V lost 1 base and J lost 4 bases. Germline lookup yields CDR1 MGHRA and CDR2 YSYEKL. The CDR3 is 17 residues long. CDR3 region: CASSQGGAGGPYNEQFF. CDR3 nucleotide sequence: TGCGCCAGCAGCCAAGGTGGTGCGGGAGGCCCTTACAATGAGCAGTTCTTC.

This clonotype was found a few times. This chain links TRBV6-2 or TRBV6-3 with TRBJ2-1; 9 nucleotides agree with TRBD2. Germline V lookup: CDR1 MNHEY, CDR2 SVGEGT. V shed 8 bases and J 4 bases; nucleotides not matched to a gene: 3. The CDR3 extends over 13 amino acids. CDR3 sequence: CASRLAEYNEQFF. The CDR3, as DNA: TGTGCCAGCCGACTAGCGGAATACAATGAGCAGTTCTTC.

There are many counts of this clonotype. The chain links TRBV10-3 to TRBJ2-3; 8 nucleotides line up with TRBD2. The ends lost 7 bases at V and 6 bases at J; junction bases unmatched: 6. Germline CDR1 and CDR2: ENHRY and SYGVKD. This CDR3 has 13 amino acids. The CDR3 DNA sequence: TGTGCCATCACCGCGGGGGGAAGGGATACGCAGTATTTT. Residues: CAITAGGRDTQYF.

This chain joins TRBV7-2 and TRBJ2-3; D uncertain. In germline, CDR1 is SGHTA, CDR2 FQGNSA. This CDR3 region has 12 residues. V lost 5 bases and J lost 6, with 9 bases in between. In DNA, the CDR3 is TGTGCCAGCAGCCCCTCGTTGGATACGCAGTATTTT. Protein: CASSPSLDTQYF.

This clonotype has a count of ten or more. J is TRBJ2-1 and V is TRBV12-3 or TRBV12-4; D not resolved. Deletions cut 3 bases from V and 4 bases from J, with 7 bases between. The CDR3 loop spans 13 amino acids. The CDR3 coding sequence is TGTGCCAGCAGTTTCCGCGGTTACAATGAGCAGTTCTTC. Its translation is CASSFRGYNEQFF.